These T cell receptor beta chains were read from a single sample in a study of T-cell memory formation after mild COVID-19. TCRdb reprocessed the 5' RACE reads via MiXCR and lists one record per CDR3 protein. The sample yields some 150,000 distinct CDR3 sequences, approximately 21% seen once. Sample: PBMCs or a T cell subset sorted from them (not recorded which). The source is an adult woman who had mild COVID-19 (a few samples of this study predate the infection). Cell type and time point are not known. CDR3s include the opening cysteine and the closing phenylalanine or tryptophan. A D gene is named only where the DNA matches it firmly. Size values are once, few and many counts, or a class for expanded clones, and some rows have none.

18	-	TRBV7-8	TRBJ2-5	-	CASSLGRVWAGAKETQYF	TGTGCCAGCAGCTTAGGACGAGTCTGGGCGGGGGCCAAAGAGACCCAGTACTTC
16	-	TRBV7-2	TRBJ1-2	-	CASSPLWSALGYGYTF	TGTGCCAGCAGCCCCCTGTGGTCGGCTCTTGGCTATGGCTACACCTTC
16	-	TRBV21-1	TRBJ2-1	few	CASSKKREENGNEQFF	TGTGCCAGCAGCAAAAAGCGGGAGGAGAACGGCAATGAGCAGTTCTTC
12	TRBD1	TRBV5-1	TRBJ2-3	few	CASSGTGDPQYF	TGCGCCAGCAGCGGGACAGGGGATCCGCAGTATTTT
12	-	TRBV7-9	TRBJ2-4	-	CASSLTTASQYF	TGTGCCAGCAGCTTAACGACTGCTAGTCAGTACTTC
20	TRBD2	TRBV7-2	TRBJ2-1	few	CASSRAGLAGARGVYNEQFF	TGTGCCAGCAGCCGCGCCGGACTAGCGGGAGCCAGGGGGGTTTACAATGAGCAGTTCTTC
15	TRBD1	TRBV24-1	TRBJ2-2	-	CATSGSGGHTGELFF	TGTGCCACCAGTGGTTCAGGGGGCCACACCGGGGAGCTGTTTTTT
17	TRBD1	TRBV6-2/TRBV6-3	TRBJ2-2	-	CASSYGTGGYNTGELFF	TGTGCCAGCAGTTACGGGACAGGGGGCTATAACACCGGGGAGCTGTTTTTT
14	-	TRBV12-3/TRBV12-4	TRBJ2-3	many	CASRLQWETDTQYF	TGTGCCAGCAGATTGCAGTGGGAGACAGATACGCAGTATTTT
18	TRBD1	TRBV12-3/TRBV12-4	TRBJ2-6	few	CASSLPGQGARGANVLTF	TGTGCCAGCAGTCTCCCGGGACAGGGGGCGCGGGGGGCCAACGTCCTGACTTTC
17	-	TRBV5-1	TRBJ2-3	-	CASQYLPGAASTDTQYF	TGCGCCAGCCAGTACCTGCCAGGGGCTGCTAGCACAGATACGCAGTATTTT
15	-	TRBV5-5	TRBJ2-3	-	CASSSRVADTDTQYF	TGTGCCAGCAGCTCGCGGGTAGCGGACACAGATACGCAGTATTTT
12	-	TRBV12-3/TRBV12-4	TRBJ2-3	few	CASRRTAGTQYF	TGTGCCAGCAGACGGACTGCCGGCACGCAGTATTTT
13	-	TRBV6-1	TRBJ1-5	-	CASSGTDNQPQHF	TGTGCCAGCAGTGGGACAGACAATCAGCCCCAGCATTTT
14	-	TRBV5-1	TRBJ2-3	-	CASSKGPSTDTQYF	TGCGCCAGCAGCAAAGGGCCTAGCACAGATACGCAGTATTTT
12	-	TRBV20-1	TRBJ1-4	-	CSASVGGEKLFF	TGCAGTGCTTCCGTAGGGGGTGAAAAACTGTTTTTT
14	TRBD1	TRBV30	TRBJ1-2	few	CACSAGGTVYGYTF	TGTGCCTGCTCAGCCGGTGGGACAGTCTATGGCTACACCTTC
14	-	TRBV9	TRBJ1-5	-	CASSVGGSPTDQHF	TGTGCCAGCAGCGTGGGGGGGTCCCCTACGGACCAGCATTTT
15	-	TRBV7-2	TRBJ2-3	-	CASSLGGTEADTQYF	TGTGCCAGCAGCTTAGGGGGGACGGAGGCAGATACGCAGTATTTT
14	-	TRBV20-1	TRBJ2-1	-	CSASAGGDYNEQFF	TGCAGTGCCAGCGCAGGGGGGGACTACAATGAGCAGTTCTTC
13	-	TRBV2	TRBJ1-2	-	CASSPESNYGYTF	TGTGCCAGCAGTCCGGAGTCTAACTATGGCTACACCTTC
13	-	TRBV12-3/TRBV12-4	TRBJ2-1	-	CASSRAPLNEQFF	TGTGCCAGCAGCCGGGCCCCCCTCAATGAGCAGTTCTTC
15	TRBD2	TRBV5-4	TRBJ2-7	-	CASSPPGTSGNEQYF	TGTGCCAGCAGCCCGCCAGGGACTAGCGGGAACGAGCAGTACTTC
14	-	TRBV9	TRBJ2-7	-	CASSVGNRDGEQYF	TGTGCCAGCAGCGTAGGGAACAGGGACGGCGAGCAGTACTTC
18	TRBD2	TRBV4-2	TRBJ2-1	many	CASSLGLAGPFSYNEQFF	TGTGCCAGCAGCCTGGGCCTAGCGGGTCCGTTCTCCTACAATGAGCAGTTCTTC
14	-	TRBV7-6	TRBJ2-3	few	CASSPGTYTDTQYF	TGTGCCAGCAGCCCCGGGACTTACACAGATACGCAGTATTTT
14	TRBD1	TRBV12-3/TRBV12-4	TRBJ2-7	few	CASSPRGPPYEQYF	TGTGCCAGCAGTCCTAGGGGGCCTCCCTACGAGCAGTACTTC
13	-	TRBV3-1	TRBJ2-1	few	CASSQGKETEQFF	TGTGCCAGCAGCCAAGGGAAGGAGACTGAGCAGTTCTTC
15	-	TRBV2	TRBJ2-2	few	CASSAQGAGTGELFF	TGTGCCAGCAGTGCGCAGGGCGCGGGCACCGGGGAGCTGTTTTTT
17	-	TRBV7-8	TRBJ2-7	-	CASSLHGIGGASEEQYF	TGTGCCAGCAGCCTACACGGTATTGGGGGCGCATCCGAAGAGCAGTACTTC
8	-	TRBV7-9	TRBJ1-1	few	CASSPPPF	TGTGCCAGCAGCCCACCTCCTTTT
15	TRBD2	TRBV20-1	TRBJ2-1	few	CSARDSGRSYNEQFF	TGCAGTGCTAGAGATAGCGGGAGATCTTACAATGAGCAGTTCTTC
14	-	TRBV6-1	TRBJ2-4	many	CASRRNSAKNIQYF	TGTGCCAGCAGGAGAAACTCGGCCAAAAACATTCAGTACTTC
14	-	TRBV12-3/TRBV12-4	TRBJ2-1	-	CASSLAGRPYEQFF	TGTGCCAGCAGTTTAGCGGGCCGCCCCTATGAGCAGTTCTTC
16	TRBD2	TRBV20-1	TRBJ2-2	few	CSARGGREENTGELFF	TGCAGTGCTAGAGGGGGGAGGGAGGAGAACACCGGGGAGCTGTTTTTT
14	-	TRBV15	TRBJ2-4	many	CATDSGIAKNIQYF	TGTGCCACGGACTCTGGGATAGCCAAAAACATTCAGTACTTC
15	TRBD2	TRBV12-3/TRBV12-4	TRBJ2-1	-	CASSASGGAYNEQFF	TGTGCCAGCAGTGCCAGCGGGGGCGCTTACAATGAGCAGTTCTTC
17	-	TRBV27	TRBJ2-1	few	CASSLSFMVRSYNEQFF	TGTGCCAGCAGTTTATCGTTCATGGTTCGCTCCTACAATGAGCAGTTCTTC
15	-	TRBV7-9	TRBJ2-2	-	CASNPILWKTGELFF	TGTGCCAGCAATCCTATCCTCTGGAAAACCGGGGAGCTGTTTTTT
16	TRBD1	TRBV2	TRBJ2-2	few	CASRPTGGANTGELFF	TGTGCCAGCAGACCCACAGGGGGCGCGAACACCGGGGAGCTGTTTTTT
14	-	TRBV11-2	TRBJ1-2	-	CASSLGFANYGYTF	TGTGCCAGCAGCTTAGGATTTGCTAACTATGGCTACACCTTC
13	-	TRBV7-9	TRBJ2-7	few	CASSLGTPREQYF	TGTGCCAGCAGCTTAGGCACCCCTCGGGAGCAGTACTTC
15	-	TRBV10-3	TRBJ2-3	-	CAISEPSGSTDTQYF	TGTGCCATCAGTGAGCCGAGCGGTAGCACAGATACGCAGTATTTT
12	-	TRBV12-3/TRBV12-4	TRBJ1-2	-	CASNGSPMGGTF	TGTGCCAGCAACGGATCTCCGATGGGTGGCACCTTC